The rows below give T cell receptor beta chains drawn from one sample of a study of T cells in Graves' hyperthyroidism and ophthalmopathy. Each CDR3 protein is one row after TCRdb ran MiXCR on the multiplex PCR reads. The table lists 300,000 to 500,000 distinct CDR3 sequences, over 12% of them singletons. Sequenced material: blood. These receptors came from a middle-aged man with Graves' ophthalmopathy. CDR3s leave out the opening cysteine and the closing phenylalanine or tryptophan.

7	TRBV10-3	PEASEAF
10	TRBV29-1	SVVGVTDTQY
13	TRBV4-1	ASSRRTSGEETQY
12	TRBV5-1	ASNERENTGELF
12	TRBV7-8	ASRHSGRPNEQF
12	TRBV3-1	ASSYDGSNQPQH
12	TRBV13	ASSLGRVTGGQF
12	TRBV3-1	ASSQESVNSPLH
13	TRBV11-1	ASSEPGTAQETQY
15	TRBV4-2	ASSRGGRGQGTGELF
14	TRBV7-9	ASSPPRLAGTDEQF
15	TRBV6-5	ASSYPRTGDRGSPLH
11	TRBV2	ASSELEGETQY
11	TRBV12-3/TRBV12-4	ASSFSGQGTQY
13	TRBV5-8	ASSLAPLGNTEAF
12	TRBV3-1	ASSQGGAGYGYT
9	TRBV20-1	SASMNTEAF
10	TRBV5-1	ASGGDGYEQY
12	TRBV7-2	AWNKRGESGTQY
14	TRBV27	ASSLSGASPTATQY
12	TRBV2	ASSEDRRNQPQH
12	TRBV28	ASSFETRNTEAF
14	TRBV3-1	ASSQLAGASYNEQF
9	TRBV20-1	SARGVGREY
13	TRBV20-1	SAGGGLAGDYEQY
12	TRBV11-2	ASSLDDRNYGYT
11	TRBV29-1	SVERAVQETQY
16	TRBV19	ASTAGTGGYAGANVLT
13	TRBV2	ASSPPDRAATEAF
11	TRBV5-1	ASGDRVNTEAF
14	TRBV2	ASTGQDLLAKNIQY
12	TRBV15	ATSREQEYYGYT
13	TRBV12-3/TRBV12-4	ASNPSLGAGIEQF
13	TRBV6-5	ASSYNAGDQETQY
16	TRBV6-6	ASSYSSGTGGGRNEQF
13	TRBV10-1	ASSLPGTGIHEQY
10	TRBV6-1	ASGQHADTQY
14	TRBV28	ASSPSRLGSGYEQY